Listed here are 4 T cell receptor beta chains from one sample, sequenced in a study of blood T cell repertoires in COVID-19. Clones were sequenced by immunoSEQ multiplex PCR, and TCRdb holds only the in-frame ones, with some missing. This table holds fewer than 200,000 clones, around nine tenths found once. The specimen sequenced was peripheral blood. Receptors were obtained from a woman aged 18-35 years who had recovered from COVID-19.

The chain is built from TRBV3-1 (or the pseudogene TRBV3-2) and TRBJ2-7; 9 nucleotides align to TRBD2. The length of the CDR3 is 15 residues. Germline assignment: CDR1 LGHDT and CDR2 YNNKEL (reference sequence). V was pared by 2 bases and J by 1 base, with 3 bases of the junction left unmatched. CDR3 nucleotides: TGTGCCAGCAGCCAAAGAGCGGGAGGATCCTACGAGCAGTACGTC. The encoded protein is CASSQRAGGSYEQYV.

V gene TRBV19 combines with J gene TRBJ1-2, with 7 bases matching TRBD1. V was clipped by 7 bases and J by 8 bases; unmatched bases: 13. CDR1 and CDR2 (germline): LNHDA, SQIVND (reference sequence). The CDR3 spans 14 residues. DNA of the CDR3: TGTGCCAGTACCCGAGGGACAGCCACCAGGGGCTACACCTTC. It translates to CASTRGTATRGYTF.

The chain joins TRBV7-2 to TRBJ1-6; TRBD1 might be the D (6 bases). The CDR3 sequence is 18 residues long. Germline V CDR1 and CDR2: SGHTA, FQGNSA. Deletions cut 2 bases from V and 6 bases from J, with 20 bases between. The CDR3 region is CASSLTLAGAARNSPLHF. DNA of the CDR3: TGTGCCAGCAGCTTAACGCTAGCAGGGGCGGCACGTAATTCACCCCTCCACTTT.

This chain joins TRBV4-3 and TRBJ2-3; 8 bases agree with TRBD2. Germline V lookup: CDR1 LGHNA, CDR2 YSLEER. The ends lost 4 bases at V and 0 bases at J; junction bases unmatched: 3. This CDR3 contains 15 residues. The CDR3 sequence is CASSPGGASTDTQYF. The CDR3 DNA is TGCGCCAGCAGCCCCGGGGGGGCTAGCACAGATACGCAGTATTTT.